Detailed here is one T cell receptor beta chain. No antigen is known for it. All CD4+ cells other than CD45RA+CCR7+CD95- naive cells were sorted as memory, over 98% pure. Healthy donor blood came from Swiss blood donation centers. Sorted cells lacked CD8+, CD14+, CD16+, CD56+, CD19+ and CD25-bright cells. The record originates from a study of human CD4 T cells and Enterobacteriaceae. Points from the study as a whole: Ex vivo clonotype reactivity was inferred only by sequence matching. In the top 5%: about 55% of the 19 and about 60% of the 34 cross-reactive clonotypes.

The table came from immunoSEQ multiplex PCR; TCRdb's copy has only in-frame clones and leaves some out. The data show 25,000 to 30,000 clones, approximately 82% seen once. Germline V gene sequence: CDR1 WSHSY, CDR2 SAAADI. This CDR3 region has 16 residues. The J segment lost 3 bases and the V segment lost 0 bases, leaving 5 bases of the junction unmatched. This chain joins TRBV10-2 and TRBJ2-7; 10 positions match TRBD1. The receptor comes from a human donor in good health. Material: memory CD4+ T cells from blood. Written as DNA, the CDR3 is TGCGCCAGCAGTGAGTCCCCCGGGACAGGGGTCTACGAGCAGTACTTC. Protein sequence: CASSESPGTGVYEQYF.